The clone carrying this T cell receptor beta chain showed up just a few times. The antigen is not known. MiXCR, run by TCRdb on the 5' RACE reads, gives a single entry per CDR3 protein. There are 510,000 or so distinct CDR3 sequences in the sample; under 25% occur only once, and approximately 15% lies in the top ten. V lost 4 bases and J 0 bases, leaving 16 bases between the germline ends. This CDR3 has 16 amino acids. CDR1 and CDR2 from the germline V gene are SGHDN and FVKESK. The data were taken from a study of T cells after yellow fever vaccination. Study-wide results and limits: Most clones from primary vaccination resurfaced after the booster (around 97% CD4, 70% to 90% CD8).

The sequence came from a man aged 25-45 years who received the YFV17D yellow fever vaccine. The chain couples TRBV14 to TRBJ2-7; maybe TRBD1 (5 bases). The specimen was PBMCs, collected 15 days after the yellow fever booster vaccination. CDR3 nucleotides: TGTGCCAGCAGCCGCTCCAGGGTCGGGCACTCCTACGAGCAGTACTTC. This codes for CASSRSRVGHSYEQYF.